Listed here are 5 T cell receptor beta chains from one sample, sequenced in a study of vaccination effects on CD4 cells after COVID-19. Expansion of antigen-specific CD4+ T cells with viral peptide pools was carried out by the ViraFEST assay before sequencing. Culture proceeded for nine to ten days, and CD4+ T cells were then isolated. Vaccinated recipients, who were negative for nucleocapsid antibodies, had no history of SARS-CoV-2 infection. No antigen has been assigned to these receptors. Repertoires were generated with immunoSEQ multiplex PCR, while TCRdb's copy carries only in-frame clones and drops some. The sample lists 71,000 or so clones, approximately 79% occurring once. The sequencing used CD4+ T cells from PBMCs cultured with HCoV-OC43 spike peptides, collected before COVID-19 vaccination. The subset denotes: HCoV-OC43 spike overlapping peptide pool stimulation. The source of these receptors is a human donor who received a COVID-19 vaccine.

The V and J genes are TRBV20-1 and TRBJ1-2; D is uncertain. This CDR3 has 10 residues. Germline lookup yields CDR1 DFQATT and CDR2 SNEGSKA (reference sequence). Trimming took off 3 bases at V and 4 bases at J, with 3 bases between the two ends. CDR3 loop: CSASSYGYTF. Written as DNA, the CDR3 is TGCAGTGCTAGTTCCTATGGCTACACCTTC.

This clone has just one count. The rearrangement joins TRBV5-1 to TRBJ1-1; TRBD1 aligns across 7 bases. V shed 0 bases and J 3 bases; nucleotides not matched to a gene: 2. CDR1 and CDR2 (germline): SGHRS, YFSETQ. This CDR3 is built from 14 residues. CDR3 amino acids: CASSLVQGDTEAFF. CDR3 nucleotides: TGCGCCAGCAGCTTGGTTCAGGGGGACACTGAAGCTTTCTTT.

The rearrangement links TRBV18 to TRBJ2-7; D may be TRBD1 (6 bases). Germline lookup yields CDR1 KGHSH and CDR2 LQKENI. The CDR3 consists of 13 residues. Trimming took off 3 bases at V and 12 bases at J, with 18 bases between the two ends. The DNA of the CDR3 is TGTGCCAGCTCACCTGCAGGGACACTAGTTTTGTACGTC. Protein: CASSPAGTLVLYV.

This clone showed up just a few times. The rearrangement links TRBV7-9 to TRBJ1-1; no definite D call. Looked up from germline, CDR1 is SEHNR and CDR2 is FQNEAQ (reference sequence). CDR3 length: 11 amino acids. V dropped 5 bases and J dropped 5 bases, with 6 bases sitting between them. CDR3 amino acids: CASSRKTEAFF. Written as DNA, the CDR3 is TGTGCCAGCAGCCGGAAGACTGAAGCTTTCTTT.

The chain couples TRBV7-9 to TRBJ1-6, with unresolved D. Germline V lookup: CDR1 SEHNR, CDR2 FQNEAQ (reference sequence). With 5 bases removed from V and 5 bases from J, the gap between germline ends came to 10 bases. The CDR3 sequence is 14 residues long. The CDR3 loop is CASSRGLDNSPLHF. CDR3 nucleotides: TGTGCCAGCAGCCGCGGACTGGATAATTCACCCCTCCACTTT.